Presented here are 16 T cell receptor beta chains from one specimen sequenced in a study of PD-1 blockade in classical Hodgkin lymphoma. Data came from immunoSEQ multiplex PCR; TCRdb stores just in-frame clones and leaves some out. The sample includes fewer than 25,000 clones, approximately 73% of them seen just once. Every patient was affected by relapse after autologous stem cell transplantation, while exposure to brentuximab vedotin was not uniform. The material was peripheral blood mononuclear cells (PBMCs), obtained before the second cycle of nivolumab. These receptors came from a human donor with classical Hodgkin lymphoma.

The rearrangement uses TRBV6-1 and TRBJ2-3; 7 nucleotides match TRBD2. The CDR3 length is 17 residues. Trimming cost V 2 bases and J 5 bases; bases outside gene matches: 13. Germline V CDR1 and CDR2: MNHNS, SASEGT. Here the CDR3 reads CASSETGYSGLVDTQYF. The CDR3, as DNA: TGTGCCAGCAGTGAAACAGGATATAGCGGGTTGGTAGATACGCAGTATTTT.

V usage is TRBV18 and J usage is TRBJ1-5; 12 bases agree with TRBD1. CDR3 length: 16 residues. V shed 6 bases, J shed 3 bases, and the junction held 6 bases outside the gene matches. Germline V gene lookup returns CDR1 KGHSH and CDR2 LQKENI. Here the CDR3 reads CASSGRDRGLNQPQHF. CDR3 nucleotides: TGTGCCAGCTCCGGGCGGGACAGGGGGCTCAATCAGCCCCAGCATTTT.

CDR3 bases: TGTGCCAGCAGCTTGCTGACTAGCGGGCGGAGCTCCTACGAGCAGTACTTC. Its protein product is CASSLLTSGRSSYEQYF. V usage is TRBV11-2 and J usage is TRBJ2-7; 10 nucleotides line up with TRBD2. With 3 bases clipped from V and 0 bases from J, the junction kept 8 bases outside the gene matches. The CDR3 has 17 residues. The V gene's germline CDR1 is SGHAT and CDR2 FQNNGV.

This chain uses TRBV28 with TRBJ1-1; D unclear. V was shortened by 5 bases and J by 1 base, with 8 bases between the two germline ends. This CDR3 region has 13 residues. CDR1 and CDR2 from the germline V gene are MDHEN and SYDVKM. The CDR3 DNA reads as TGTGCCAGCAGTCTACCCTCGAACACTGAAGCTTTCTTT. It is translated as CASSLPSNTEAFF.

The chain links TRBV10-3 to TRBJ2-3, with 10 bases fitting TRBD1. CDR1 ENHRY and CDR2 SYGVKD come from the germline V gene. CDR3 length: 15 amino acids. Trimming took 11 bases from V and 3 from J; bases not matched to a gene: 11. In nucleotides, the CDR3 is TGTGCCGCTGGACTGACAGGGGGCTTAACAGATACGCAGTATTTT. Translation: CAAGLTGGLTDTQYF.

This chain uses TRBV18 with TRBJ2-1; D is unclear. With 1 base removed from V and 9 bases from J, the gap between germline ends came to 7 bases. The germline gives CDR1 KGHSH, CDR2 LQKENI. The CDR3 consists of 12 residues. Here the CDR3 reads CASSPRTPEQFF. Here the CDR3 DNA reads TGTGCCAGCTCACCACGAACCCCTGAGCAGTTCTTC.

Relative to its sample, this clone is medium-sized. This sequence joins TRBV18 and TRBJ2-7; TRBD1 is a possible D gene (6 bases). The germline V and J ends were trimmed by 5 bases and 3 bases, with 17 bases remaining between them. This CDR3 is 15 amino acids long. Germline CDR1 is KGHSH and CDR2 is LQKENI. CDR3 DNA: TGTGCCAGCTCAACAGCAGACAGGTTAAACTACGAGCAGTACTTC. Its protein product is CASSTADRLNYEQYF.

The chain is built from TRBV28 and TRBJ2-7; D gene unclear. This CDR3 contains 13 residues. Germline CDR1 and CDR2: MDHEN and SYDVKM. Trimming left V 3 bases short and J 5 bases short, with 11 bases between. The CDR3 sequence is CASSLVSPHEQYF. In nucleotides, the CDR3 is TGTGCCAGCAGTTTGGTCAGCCCCCACGAGCAGTACTTC. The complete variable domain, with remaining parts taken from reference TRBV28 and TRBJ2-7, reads DVKVTQSSRYLVKRTGEKVFLECVQDMDHENMFWYRQDPGLGLRLIYFSYDVKMKEKGDIPEGYSVSREKKERFSLILESASTNQTSMYLCASSLVSPHEQYFGPGTRLTVT.

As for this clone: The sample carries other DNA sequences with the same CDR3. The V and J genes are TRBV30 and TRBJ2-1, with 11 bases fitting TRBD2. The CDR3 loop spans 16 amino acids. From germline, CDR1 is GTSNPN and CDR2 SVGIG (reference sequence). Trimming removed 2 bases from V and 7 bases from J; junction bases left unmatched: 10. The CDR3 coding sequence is TGTGCCTGGAGTCTGACGGGGCTAGCGGGAGGAAATGAGCAGTTCTTC. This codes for CAWSLTGLAGGNEQFF.

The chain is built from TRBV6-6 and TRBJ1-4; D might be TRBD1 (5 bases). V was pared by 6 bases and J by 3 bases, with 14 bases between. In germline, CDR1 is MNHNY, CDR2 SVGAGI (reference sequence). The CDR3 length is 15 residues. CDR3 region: CASSLYGGSNEKLFF. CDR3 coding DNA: TGTGCCAGCAGCCTCTACGGGGGTTCTAATGAAAAACTGTTTTTT.

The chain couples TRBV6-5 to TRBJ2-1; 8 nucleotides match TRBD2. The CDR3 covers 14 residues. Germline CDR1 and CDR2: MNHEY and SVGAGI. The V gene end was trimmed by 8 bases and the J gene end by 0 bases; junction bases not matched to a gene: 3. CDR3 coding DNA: TGTGCCAGCCGCGGGACTAGCTCCTACAATGAGCAGTTCTTC. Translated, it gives CASRGTSSYNEQFF.

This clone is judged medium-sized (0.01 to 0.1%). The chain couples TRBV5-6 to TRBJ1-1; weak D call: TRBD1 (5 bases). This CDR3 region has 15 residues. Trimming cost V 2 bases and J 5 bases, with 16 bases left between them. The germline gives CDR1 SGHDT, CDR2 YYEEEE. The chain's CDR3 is CASSLRTIIMTEAFF. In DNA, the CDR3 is TGTGCCAGCAGCTTACGGACAATCATTATGACTGAAGCTTTCTTT.

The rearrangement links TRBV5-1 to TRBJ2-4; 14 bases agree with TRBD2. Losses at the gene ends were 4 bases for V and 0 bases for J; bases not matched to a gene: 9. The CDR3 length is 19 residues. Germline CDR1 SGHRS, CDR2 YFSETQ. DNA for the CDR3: TGCGCCAGCAGCCCCAATCCGGGACTAGCGGGAGAAGCCAAAAACATTCAGTACTTC. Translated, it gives CASSPNPGLAGEAKNIQYF.

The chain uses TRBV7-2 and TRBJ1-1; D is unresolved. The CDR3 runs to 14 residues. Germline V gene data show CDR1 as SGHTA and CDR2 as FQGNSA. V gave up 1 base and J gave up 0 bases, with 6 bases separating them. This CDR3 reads CASSLGPLNTEAFF. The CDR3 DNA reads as TGTGCCAGCAGCTTAGGTCCCTTGAACACTGAAGCTTTCTTT. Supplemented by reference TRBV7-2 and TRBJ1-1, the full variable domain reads GAGVSQSPSNKVTEKGKDVELRCDPISGHTALYWYRQSLGQGLEFLIYFQGNSAPDKSGLPSDRFSAERTGGSVSTLTIQRTQQEDSAVYLCASSLGPLNTEAFFGQGTRLTVV.

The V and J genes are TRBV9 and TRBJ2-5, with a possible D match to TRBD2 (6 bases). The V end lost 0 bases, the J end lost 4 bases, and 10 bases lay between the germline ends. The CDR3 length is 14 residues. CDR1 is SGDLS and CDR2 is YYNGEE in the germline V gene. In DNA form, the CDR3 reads TGTGCCAGCAGCGTAGCCGGGAGTGGAGAGACCCAGTACTTC. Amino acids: CASSVAGSGETQYF.

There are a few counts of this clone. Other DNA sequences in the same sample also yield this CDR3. The DNA of the CDR3 is TGCGCCAGCAGCTTGGCGGGGAGCTCCTACAATGAGCAGTTCTTC. This encodes CASSLAGSSYNEQFF. The chain uses TRBV5-1 and TRBJ2-1, with D tentatively TRBD2 (5 bases). The germline V gene has CDR1 SGHRS and CDR2 YFSETQ. Trimming left V 0 bases short and J 0 bases short, with 7 bases between. This CDR3 has 15 amino acids.